The rows below give T cell receptor beta chains drawn from one sample of a study of shared clonotypes between healthy human individuals. Assay: immunoSEQ multiplex PCR; the TCRdb copy retains only in-frame clones and omits some. The sample holds about 490,000 clones, roughly 80% seen once. Sequencing input: PBMCs. These receptor sequences come from a woman between 35 and 50 years old in good health. Some clones in this sample may be carry-over from other donors' samples. The CDR3 runs from the conserved cysteine through the conserved F or W. A D gene is named only where the DNA matches it firmly. The size entry is marked missing in some rows and otherwise reads once, few, many or a size class.

DNA: TGTGCCAGCAGTTCGTACCTACAGAGCCGCGCAACTAATGAAAAACTGTTTTTT; CDR3: CASSSYLQSRATNEKLFF; J: TRBJ1-4; V: TRBV27; D: NA; size: NA
DNA: TGTGCCAGTAGTACAACCGGGACTAGCGGATCCTACGAGCAGTACTTC; CDR3: CASSTTGTSGSYEQYF; J: TRBJ2-7; V: TRBV19; D: TRBD2; size: NA
DNA: TGTGCCAGCTCTCCCGGCCCTAGCACAGATACGCAGTATTTT; CDR3: CASSPGPSTDTQYF; J: TRBJ2-3; V: TRBV18; D: NA; size: few
DNA: TGCGCCAGCAGCTTGGGAGCGGGGAGAAACACCGGGGAGCTGTTTTTT; CDR3: CASSLGAGRNTGELFF; J: TRBJ2-2; V: TRBV5-1; D: TRBD2; size: NA
DNA: TGTGCCAGTAGAACCGGGACAGTAAATTCACCCCTCCACTTT; CDR3: CASRTGTVNSPLHF; J: TRBJ1-6; V: TRBV19; D: TRBD1; size: NA
DNA: TGTGCCAGCAGCCAAGAAGGCAGGGGCCGTGATACGCAGTATTTT; CDR3: CASSQEGRGRDTQYF; J: TRBJ2-3; V: TRBV4-2; D: NA; size: NA
DNA: TGTGCCAGCAGTGAACAGCTAGCGGGAGGGAGAATGTTCTTC; CDR3: CASSEQLAGGRMFF; J: TRBJ2-1; V: TRBV2; D: TRBD2; size: NA
DNA: TGTGCCAGCAGCCAACGGGGGTACGAGCAGTACTTC; CDR3: CASSQRGYEQYF; J: TRBJ2-7; V: TRBV4-2; D: NA; size: few
DNA: TGTGCCAGCAGCGCAGGGACTAGCGGTCCCACAGATACGCAGTATTTT; CDR3: CASSAGTSGPTDTQYF; J: TRBJ2-3; V: TRBV7-3; D: TRBD2; size: NA
DNA: TGTGCCAGCTCGTCCCCCTCCGACTCCTACGAGCAGTACTTC; CDR3: CASSSPSDSYEQYF; J: TRBJ2-7; V: TRBV18; D: NA; size: NA
DNA: TGCGCCAGCAGCTTGGCCACAGGGGTCCCCATCCAAGAGACCCAGTACTTC; CDR3: CASSLATGVPIQETQYF; J: TRBJ2-5; V: TRBV5-1; D: TRBD1; size: once
DNA: TGCGCCAGCAGCTTGGGGATTGGGGGCAGGGATGGCTACACCTTC; CDR3: CASSLGIGGRDGYTF; J: TRBJ1-2; V: TRBV5-1; D: NA; size: NA
DNA: TGTGCCAGCAGTTTAGGAATGGGGGGCCGGAATGAGCAGTTCTTC; CDR3: CASSLGMGGRNEQFF; J: TRBJ2-1; V: TRBV27; D: NA; size: NA
DNA: TGTGCCAGCAGTTTATCCATGATATCCTACAATGAGCAGTTCTTC; CDR3: CASSLSMISYNEQFF; J: TRBJ2-1; V: TRBV28; D: NA; size: NA
DNA: TGCGCCAGCAGCTTGGAGGGACAGGTTCATCAGCCCCAGCATTTT; CDR3: CASSLEGQVHQPQHF; J: TRBJ1-5; V: TRBV5-1; D: TRBD1; size: NA
DNA: TGTGCCAGCAGCGTTGGAGCGGGGACCTCCTACGAGCAGTACTTC; CDR3: CASSVGAGTSYEQYF; J: TRBJ2-7; V: TRBV9; D: TRBD2; size: once
DNA: TGTGCCATCAGTGAGGCAACGACGCAGTACTTC; CDR3: CAISEATTQYF; J: TRBJ2-7; V: TRBV10-3; D: NA; size: NA
DNA: TGTGCCAGCAGCACCGGGCGGGCTCTGGGCAATGAGCAGTTCTTC; CDR3: CASSTGRALGNEQFF; J: TRBJ2-1; V: TRBV7-7; D: NA; size: NA
DNA: TGTGCCAGCAGGCCCCGGGAGGGAGAGGGTGAGACCCAGTACTTC; CDR3: CASRPREGEGETQYF; J: TRBJ2-5; V: TRBV6-6; D: TRBD2; size: NA
DNA: TGCACCAGCAGGAGCGGGATTGTGCGAAAGACCTATGGCTACACCTTC; CDR3: CTSRSGIVRKTYGYTF; J: TRBJ1-2; V: TRBV1; D: NA; size: NA
DNA: TGCGCCAGCAGCCAAGATCCGGGAGCCGACACCGGGGAGCTGTTTTTT; CDR3: CASSQDPGADTGELFF; J: TRBJ2-2; V: TRBV4-1; D: NA; size: NA
DNA: TGTGCCAGCAGCCAATCCTTGGTGACGGGGGGCAATCAGCCCCAGCATTTT; CDR3: CASSQSLVTGGNQPQHF; J: TRBJ1-5; V: TRBV4-2; D: NA; size: NA
DNA: TGTGCCAGCAGCGACTCGGGACTAGCGGACCGGGGGGAGACCCAGTACTTC; CDR3: CASSDSGLADRGETQYF; J: TRBJ2-5; V: TRBV9; D: TRBD2; size: NA
DNA: TGTGCCAGCTTCGTATTAGCGGGAGGTGAGCAGTTCTTC; CDR3: CASFVLAGGEQFF; J: TRBJ2-1; V: TRBV6-5; D: TRBD2; size: NA
DNA: TGCAGCGTCCTTCCCTCAGGGCTTCGGGGCACTGAAGCTTTCTTT; CDR3: CSVLPSGLRGTEAFF; J: TRBJ1-1; V: TRBV29-1; D: NA; size: NA
DNA: TGTGCCTGGAGTGTACCGGCGATCTCTGGGACTGAAGCTTTCTTT; CDR3: CAWSVPAISGTEAFF; J: TRBJ1-1; V: TRBV30; D: NA; size: NA